The rows below give T cell receptor beta chains drawn from one sample of a study of vaccination and CD4 T cells after COVID-19. Which antigens these TCRs recognize remains unknown. TCRdb reprocessed the PCR reads via MiXCR and lists one record per CDR3 protein. This table has tens of thousands of distinct CDR3 sequences, more than 30% appearing once. The sequenced sample was CD4+ T cells from blood, cultured in vitro, obtained about 7 months after SARS-CoV-2 vaccination. The receptors were gathered from a human donor who had recovered from COVID-19. The CDR3 runs from the conserved cysteine through the conserved F or W. The D gene is left open where the match is weak. Expanded clones are given a class, and other clones once, few, many or no size at all.

d_gene	v_gene	j_gene	abundance	CDR3nt	CDR3aa
-	TRBV2	TRBJ1-2	-	TGTGCCAGCAGGACAGAGAACTATGGCTACACCTTC	CASRTENYGYTF
TRBD2	TRBV29-1	TRBJ2-3	-	TGCAGCGTTGAAGGGGGCGCGGGGGCAGATACGCAGTATTTT	CSVEGGAGADTQYF
TRBD1	TRBV27	TRBJ1-1	few	TGTGCCAGCAGTCGGGGGACAGTTTGGACCACTGAAGCTTTCTTT	CASSRGTVWTTEAFF
TRBD1	TRBV7-2	TRBJ1-5	few	TGTGCCAGCAGCACCGGTCAGGGGGCGCGGTCAGGGCAGCCCCAGCATTTT	CASSTGQGARSGQPQHF
-	TRBV19	TRBJ1-2	-	TGTGCCAGTATGGCGTATGGCTACACCTTC	CASMAYGYTF
-	TRBV24-1	TRBJ2-3	few	TGTGCCACCAGTGTACAGGACACAGATACGCAGTATTTT	CATSVQDTDTQYF
TRBD2	TRBV7-9	TRBJ2-1	-	TGTGCCAGCAGCCCAAGCGGGAGTAGGTACAATGAGCAGTTCTTC	CASSPSGSRYNEQFF
-	TRBV7-2	TRBJ2-5	few	TGTGCCAGCAGCATGGCCAGGGCTGCAGAGACCCAGTACTTC	CASSMARAAETQYF
-	TRBV27	TRBJ2-1	-	TGTGCCAGCAGTTTAAAAATATTCCATGAGCAGTTCTTC	CASSLKIFHEQFF
TRBD1	TRBV7-2	TRBJ1-2	-	TGTGCCAGCAGCCCCCGGACAGGGATGGGCTACACCTTC	CASSPRTGMGYTF
-	TRBV7-2	TRBJ1-5	many	TGTGCCAGCAGCTTAGTCGGGGACAGCAATCAGCCCCAGCATTTT	CASSLVGDSNQPQHF
-	TRBV5-5	TRBJ2-3	-	TGTGCCAGCAGCTTTTTTGGGCTCAACACAGATACGCAGTATTTT	CASSFFGLNTDTQYF
TRBD1	TRBV11-2	TRBJ2-7	-	TGTGCCAGCAGCTTACTGGGACAGGGGACCTACGAGCAGTACTTC	CASSLLGQGTYEQYF
-	TRBV2	TRBJ2-5	-	TGTGCCAGCAGGGGTTGGGAGACCCAGTACTTC	CASRGWETQYF
-	TRBV2	TRBJ1-1	-	TGTGCCAGCAGTGCCGAGGGTAGCACTGAAGCTTTCTTT	CASSAEGSTEAFF
-	TRBV20-1	TRBJ2-5	-	TGCAGTGCCTCCGACAGACACAACCAAGAGACCCAGTACTTC	CSASDRHNQETQYF
-	TRBV7-9	TRBJ1-2	-	TGTGCCAGCAGCTTCGGCAGAGGGGAAGGCTACACCTTC	CASSFGRGEGYTF
TRBD1	TRBV11-3	TRBJ1-1	-	TGTGCCAGCAGCTTAGTTCCCGGACAGGGAAGTGAAGCTTTCTTT	CASSLVPGQGSEAFF
TRBD2	TRBV20-1	TRBJ2-7	few	TGCAGTGCGACCCGGGGGAGGGGTAGCGGGTACTACGAGCAGTACTTC	CSATRGRGSGYYEQYF
-	TRBV7-2	TRBJ1-5	few	TGTGCCAGCAGCGGCTCATCAGGAGGCAATCAGCCCCAGCATTTT	CASSGSSGGNQPQHF
-	TRBV21-1	TRBJ2-7	-	TGTGCCAGCAGCAAAGACTCTCGGACAGGGGTCGGTCGCGAGCAGTACTTC	CASSKDSRTGVGREQYF
TRBD1	TRBV11-3	TRBJ1-2	few	TGTGCCAGCAGCTTAACACAGGGGGCGCGGTATGGCTACACCTTC	CASSLTQGARYGYTF
-	TRBV12-3/TRBV12-4	TRBJ1-5	-	TGTGCCAGCAGTTTAGGTTCTCAGCCCCAGCATTTT	CASSLGSQPQHF